In this sample, the clone carrying this TCR beta chain turned up a few times. What it binds is unknown. The sample originates from a study of identical twins. A universal primer site was incorporated via template switching, and the cDNA contained unique molecular identifiers. TCRdb ran MiXCR on the 5' RACE reads and lists one entry per CDR3 protein. The sample consists of 500,000 to 650,000 distinct CDR3 sequences, about 7.1% of them appearing once. Regarding the study as a whole: Conclusions relied on cross-sectional statistical analysis, not following the same donors.

Healthy Caucasian donors formed the entire cohort. This sample also belongs to another study, concerning yellow fever vaccine responses in identical twins. In that study: As reported, the vaccine T cell response of twins seemed partly convergent and partly personalized.

This receptor was identified in a woman under 30 in good health. Sequencing was done on a sample of PBMCs.

This chain's CDR3 is CSVDRVRLTDTQYF. CDR3 in DNA: TGCAGCGTTGACAGGGTCCGCCTCACAGATACGCAGTATTTT. The chain recombines TRBV29-1 with TRBJ2-3; possibly TRBD1 for D (5 bases). Germline V gives CDR1 SQVTM, CDR2 ANQGSEA. V gave up 3 bases and J gave up 2 bases, with 12 bases separating them. This CDR3 spans 14 amino acids.